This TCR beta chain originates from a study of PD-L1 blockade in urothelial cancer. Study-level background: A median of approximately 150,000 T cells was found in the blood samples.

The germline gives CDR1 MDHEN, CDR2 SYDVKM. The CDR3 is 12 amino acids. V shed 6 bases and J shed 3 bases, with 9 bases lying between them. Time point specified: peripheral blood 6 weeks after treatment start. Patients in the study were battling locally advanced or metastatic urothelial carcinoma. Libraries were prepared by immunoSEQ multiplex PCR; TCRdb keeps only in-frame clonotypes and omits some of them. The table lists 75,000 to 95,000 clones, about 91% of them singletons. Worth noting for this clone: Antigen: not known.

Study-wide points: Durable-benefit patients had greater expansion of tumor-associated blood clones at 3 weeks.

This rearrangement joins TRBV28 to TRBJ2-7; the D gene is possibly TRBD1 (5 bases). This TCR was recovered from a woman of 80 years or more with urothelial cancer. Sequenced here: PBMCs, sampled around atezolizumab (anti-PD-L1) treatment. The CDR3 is CASRLQDYEQYF. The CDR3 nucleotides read TGTGCCAGCAGGCTACAGGACTACGAGCAGTACTTC. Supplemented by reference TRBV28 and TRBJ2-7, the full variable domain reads DVKVTQSSRYLVKRTGEKVFLECVQDMDHENMFWYRQDPGLGLRLIYFSYDVKMKEKGDIPEGYSVSREKKERFSLILESASTNQTSMYLCASRLQDYEQYFGPGTRLTVT.